This T cell receptor beta chain stems from a study of blood T cell repertoires in COVID-19 (dated by TCRdb to 2019 to 2021). Looking at the study overall: The collaborator samples originated in the United States, Italy and Spain and spanned the acute and convalescent phases of COVID-19. The material from the prospective study consisted of cDNA or gDNA derived from T cells, B-cell-depleted T cells, or PBMCs. Subjects who had been exposed to COVID-19, were actively infected with it, or had recovered from it provided the deeply sampled blood TCRbeta repertoires that made up the dataset. The repertoires were released in a freely available public database meant as a resource for research on the immune response to SARS-CoV-2. The samples were drawn from two sources: the first 160 participants of the ongoing ImmuneRACE study, and over 1,000 subjects contributed by 6 global collaborators. The sample metadata nearly always contained a de-identified subject ID, COVID-19 status, age in years and sex. Where HLA class I and class II types were available, the types were taken from metadata supplied by the sample provider, not from assay-based typing.

What the authors observed across the whole study: How much clinical and demographic metadata was included differed by source and by participant, and the metadata was provided uncurated.

The CDR3 numbers 15 residues from cysteine through phenylalanine. Solely the CDR3 DNA is kept, with 45 bases framed from the first base. V is pruned by 1 base and J by 8 bases, leaving 9 bases of the junction without a gene match. CDR1 and CDR2 were assigned from the germline V gene as SGDLS and YYNGEE. About this clone itself: The antigen this receptor binds is unknown. No base qualities exist here, and no much larger clone lies one base off it.

Each collaborating institution followed its own protocols to collect whole blood in K2EDTA tubes. Collaborator samples were shipped for TCRbeta analysis as frozen whole blood, isolated PBMCs, or DNA extracted from either sample type. TCRbeta CDR3 regions were amplified from genomic DNA by means of the immunoSEQ Assay, a bias-controlled multiplex PCR. On the authors' methods: The number of nucleated cells in each sample was estimated by amplification of reference gene primers within the assay. To quantify the absolute abundance of each unique TCRbeta CDR3 rearrangement, sequence reads were collapsed and filtered. Productive Simpson clonality was computed per sample as the square root of Simpson's diversity index over productive rearrangements. Entries here come from immuneACCESS through TCRdb and include only in-frame sequences with V and J called. Some clones fail to appear in such tables; in the studies checked, an unresolved V gene covers under half of the shortfall, and the cause of the remainder is unknown. The D gene and trimming were derived from the DNA, and the V and J assignments and clone size from that table. A total of more than 250,000 clones appear in this sample, about 84% of them only once. The top ten clonotypes cover around 1.5% of the sample.

The V gene is TRBV9 and the J gene is TRBJ2-1; TRBD2 aligns with 7 central bases. The clonotype comes from a woman in her fifties or sixties with acute or convalescent COVID-19. Sample: peripheral blood. This receptor has the CDR3 CASSVRREGPYEQFF. The DNA is as follows: TGTGCCAGCAGCGTAAGGAGGGAGGGCCCCTATGAGCAGTTCTTC.